The TCR beta chain under discussion was sequenced for a study of regulatory T cells in long-lasting Graves disease. As for the study in general: The study counted Graves' disease as persistent given over 5 years of antithyroid drugs and positive TSH receptor antibodies.

V lost 3 bases to trimming and J lost 2 bases, with 14 bases between them. There are 15 residues in the CDR3. Germline V gene data show CDR1 as MDHEN and CDR2 as SYDVKM. The authors built TCR beta libraries using iRepertoire HTBI primers and Arm-PCR of CDR3 regions. TCRdb ran MiXCR on the multiplex PCR reads and lists one entry per CDR3 protein. The sample lists 310,000 or so distinct CDR3 sequences, around 20% occurring once. General study points: Gene preferences differed: TRBV28, TRBJ1-2, TRBJ2-5 in persistent cases. Clonotypes that were public and shared totalled 2,500 to 3,500 in persistent patients versus over 800 in new patients.

Time point meaning: persistent/refractory GD, antithyroid drugs over 5 years with positive TRAb. Generation of the TCR library employed RNA extracted from PBMCs. An endocrinology department in Xi'an, China, recruited the patients. This clonotype was counted at least ten times. As yet, its antigen is unknown. The V and J genes are TRBV28 and TRBJ2-7, with D possibly TRBD1 on 5 matching bases. Specimen: peripheral blood mononuclear cells (PBMCs), collected when the disease was refractory, from a patient treated with antithyroid drugs. The source is a female donor with Graves disease. This CDR3 is CASSLSRTPPYEQYF. The CDR3 DNA follows: TGTGCCAGCAGTTTGTCACGGACACCCCCCTACGAGCAGTACTTC.